The 25 T cell receptor beta chains below were found in one sample sequenced in a study of cytomegalovirus exposure and HLA in healthy donors. Sequenced by immunoSEQ multiplex PCR; TCRdb stores in-frame clones only, minus some. Counted here are under 300,000 clones, 65% to 90% occurring once; the ten biggest clones make up 0.9% to 1.1%. The sample consisted of PBMCs. The origin of the receptors is a woman aged 18-30 years in good health and CMV-seronegative.

The rearrangement uses TRBV4-2 and TRBJ1-2; D gene ambiguous. CDR3 size: 17 residues. V was clipped by 0 bases and J by 6 bases, with 20 bases between them. CDR1 and CDR2 from the germline V gene are LGHNA and YNFKEQ. CDR3 DNA: TGTGCCAGCAGCCAAGATCGCGAGCGAGGGATGTGGGATGGCTACACCTTC. Its translation is CASSQDRERGMWDGYTF.

As DNA, the CDR3 is TGTGCCAGCAGCTTAAGGAGGACAGGGGGGCCCTACGAGCAGTACTTC. Residues: CASSLRRTGGPYEQYF. V and J are TRBV7-2 and TRBJ2-7; TRBD1 agrees at 10 bases. The V gene end was trimmed by 2 bases and the J gene end by 2 bases; junction bases not matched to a gene: 6. The CDR3 is 16 residues long. From germline, CDR1 is SGHTA and CDR2 FQGNSA.

This clone appeared once. The chain combines TRBV7-6 with TRBJ2-5, with D possibly being TRBD1 (6 bases). CDR1 and CDR2 (germline): SGHVS, FNYEAQ. This CDR3 is built from 17 residues. V was trimmed by 4 bases and J by 5 bases, leaving 23 bases between them. CDR3 residues: CASSSPRGAPNRETQYF. The CDR3 nucleotides are TGTGCCAGCAGCTCACCCAGGGGAGCCCCCAACCGGGAGACCCAGTACTTC.

The gene calls are TRBV28 and TRBJ1-2; 9 bases match TRBD1. The CDR3 spans 12 residues. With 7 bases clipped from V and 4 bases from J, the junction kept 1 base outside the gene matches. Germline CDR1 MDHEN, CDR2 SYDVKM. The CDR3 DNA is TGTGCCAGCAAGACAGGGGGCTATGGCTACACCTTC. This encodes CASKTGGYGYTF.

The chain links TRBV28 to TRBJ2-7, with D tentatively TRBD1 (5 bases). There are 15 residues in the CDR3. From germline, CDR1 is MDHEN and CDR2 SYDVKM. The V end was cut by 2 bases, the J end by 0 bases, with 11 bases between. Written as DNA, the CDR3 is TGTGCCAGCAGTTTAAGGCCAGGGAACTCCTACGAGCAGTACTTC. Translated: CASSLRPGNSYEQYF. Looking up the rest from reference TRBV28 and TRBJ2-7 gives the full variable domain: DVKVTQSSRYLVKRTGEKVFLECVQDMDHENMFWYRQDPGLGLRLIYFSYDVKMKEKGDIPEGYSVSREKKERFSLILESASTNQTSMYLCASSLRPGNSYEQYFGPGTRLTVT.

The count of this clone is one. The chain carries TRBV29-1 and TRBJ2-3; 9 bases are shared with TRBD2. CDR1 and CDR2 from the germline V gene are SQVTM and ANQGSEA. V lost 5 bases to trimming and J lost 2 bases; unmatched junction nucleotides: 8. The CDR3 extends over 15 amino acids. The CDR3 sequence: CSVHRLAALTDTQYF. CDR3 DNA: TGCAGCGTTCACCGACTAGCGGCGCTCACAGATACGCAGTATTTT.

The V and J genes are TRBV6-5 and TRBJ2-1, with 9 bases matching TRBD2. The CDR3 contains 15 residues. The V gene's germline CDR1 is MNHEY and CDR2 SVGAGI. V gave up 6 bases and J gave up 5 bases; unmatched junction bases: 8. The CDR3 DNA sequence: TGTGCCAGCAGGACCGGGCTAGCGGGAAACAATGAGCAGTTCTTC. This encodes CASRTGLAGNNEQFF.

The gene calls are TRBV28 and TRBJ2-3, with D maybe TRBD1 (5 bases). This CDR3 is built from 15 residues. Trimming shortened V by 6 bases and J by 1 base, and 14 bases separated the two germline ends. Germline loops: CDR1 MDHEN, CDR2 SYDVKM. The CDR3 DNA reads as TGTGCCAGCAGCTCCTCCGCGACAGGCACAGATACGCAGTATTTT. This sequence encodes CASSSSATGTDTQYF.

This clone was counted once. V and J are TRBV6-6 and TRBJ2-2; D gene uncertain. Germline assignment: CDR1 MNHNY and CDR2 SVGAGI (reference sequence). Between the trimmed V and J ends, which lost 7 bases and 5 bases, there was a span of 5 bases. The CDR3 runs to 11 residues. CDR3 sequence: CASIRTGELFF. The CDR3 region has the DNA TGTGCCAGCATTCGGACCGGGGAGCTGTTTTTT.

This chain links TRBV19 with TRBJ1-2; TRBD1 agrees at 9 bases. V was pared by 6 bases and J by 4 bases, with 9 bases of the junction left unmatched. The V gene's germline CDR1 is LNHDA and CDR2 SQIVND (reference sequence). The CDR3 runs 15 residues. CDR3 DNA sequence: TGTGCCAGTAGCCCGGGACAGGGTATCGGCTATGGCTACACCTTC. It codes for CASSPGQGIGYGYTF.

This chain links TRBV6-4 with TRBJ2-1; TRBD2 matches 7 bases. Germline CDR1 and CDR2: MRHNA and SNTAGT. The CDR3 totals 16 residues. V shed 3 bases, J shed 0 bases, and the junction held 5 bases outside the gene matches. CDR3 loop: CASSERLAASYNEQFF. Written as DNA, the CDR3 is TGTGCCAGCAGTGAACGGCTAGCGGCCTCCTACAATGAGCAGTTCTTC.

The V call is TRBV6-6, the J call TRBJ2-3; tentatively, D is TRBD1 (6 bases). The ends were cut back, 6 bases at V and 4 bases at J, with 14 bases in the middle. The V gene's germline CDR1 is MNHNY and CDR2 SVGAGI (reference sequence). The length of the CDR3 is 14 residues. The CDR3 region has the DNA TGTGCCAGCAGACAGGGCCTAACCTCAGATACGCAGTATTTT. It codes for CASRQGLTSDTQYF.

CDR3 coding DNA: TGTGCCAGCCGGAAGACAGGTGGAAACACCATATATTTT. It is translated as CASRKTGGNTIYF. This chain joins TRBV14 and TRBJ1-3; a possible D gene is TRBD1 (6 bases). CDR1 is SGHDN, CDR2 FVKESK, per germline. There are 13 residues in the CDR3. V gave up 8 bases and J gave up 3 bases, with 11 bases separating them.

The chain employs TRBV7-6 and TRBJ2-1; 9 nucleotides line up with TRBD2. Germline trimming cut 5 bases from V and 5 bases from J; bases unmatched to any gene: 16. The CDR3 length is 18 residues. Per germline, CDR1 SGHVS and CDR2 FNYEAQ. The CDR3 spells CASSPTLAGRVNNNEQFF. The CDR3 DNA reads TGTGCCAGCAGCCCTACCCTAGCGGGGAGAGTCAACAACAATGAGCAGTTCTTC.

V usage is TRBV29-1 and J usage is TRBJ2-5; tentatively, D is TRBD1 (6 bases). CDR3 length: 13 amino acids. Germline V gene lookup returns CDR1 SQVTM and CDR2 ANQGSEA. Trimming left V 7 bases short and J 5 bases short, with 17 bases between. The CDR3 DNA follows: TGCAGCGCCGTAAACAGGGTTGGGGAGACCCAGTACTTC. Its protein is CSAVNRVGETQYF.

The chain joins TRBV28 to TRBJ1-1, with D maybe TRBD1 (6 bases). Germline CDR1 and CDR2: MDHEN and SYDVKM. CDR3 length equals 13 residues. V dropped 3 bases and J dropped 3 bases, with 8 bases sitting between them. The CDR3 spells CASSLYRDTEAFF. The CDR3 nucleotides read TGTGCCAGCAGTTTGTACAGGGACACTGAAGCTTTCTTT.

The chain combines TRBV9 with TRBJ2-1, with 12 nucleotides matching TRBD2. The CDR3 extends over 17 amino acids. J was trimmed by 4 bases and V by 2 bases; bases with no gene match: 7. Germline V CDR1 and CDR2: SGDLS, YYNGEE. The CDR3 nucleotides read TGTGCCAGCAGCGTCGAGACTAGCGGGGGTTTTTACAATGAGCAGTTCTTC. Its translation is CASSVETSGGFYNEQFF.

This clone was seen more than once but under ten times. This chain links TRBV4-1 with TRBJ1-2; 7 bases are a match to TRBD1. CDR1 and CDR2 (germline): MGHRA, YSYEKL. Trimming removed 3 bases from V and 0 bases from J; junction bases left unmatched: 7. The CDR3 is 16 amino acids. The CDR3 loop is CASSQAFGQANYGYTF. The DNA for the CDR3 is TGCGCCAGCAGCCAGGCCTTCGGACAGGCTAACTATGGCTACACCTTC.

The V gene is TRBV4-1, the J gene TRBJ2-2; D gene ambiguous. The CDR3 sequence is 11 residues long. Germline CDR1 and CDR2: MGHRA and YSYEKL. V shed 7 bases and J shed 3 bases, with 3 bases lying between them. CDR3 coding DNA: TGCGCCAGCACGGACACCGGGGAGCTGTTTTTT. Translating it yields CASTDTGELFF.

V usage is TRBV18 and J usage is TRBJ1-5, with TRBD1 matching 8 bases. This CDR3 contains 16 residues. CDR1 and CDR2 from the germline V gene are KGHSH and LQKENI. The V and J ends lost 2 bases and 5 bases, in that order; junction bases with no gene match: 8. The CDR3 DNA reads TGTGCCAGCTCACCAGAGGCAGGGGGCGGCGATCAGCCCCAGCATTTT. It encodes CASSPEAGGGDQPQHF.

This clone was found once. Different DNA sequences within this sample yield the same CDR3. The chain combines TRBV6-5 with TRBJ2-7; TRBD2 is a possible D gene (6 bases). The CDR3 sequence is 14 residues long. From germline, CDR1 is MNHEY and CDR2 SVGAGI. V was shortened by 3 bases and J by 0 bases, with 9 bases between the two germline ends. The DNA for the CDR3 is TGTGCCAGCAGTTATCGGGGGAGCTCCTACGAGCAGTACTTC. Translating gives CASSYRGSSYEQYF.

The gene calls are TRBV27 and TRBJ2-3; 8 nucleotides align to TRBD2. The germline V gene has CDR1 MNHEY and CDR2 SMNVEV (reference sequence). This CDR3 has 13 residues. V gave up 10 bases and J gave up 4 bases; unmatched junction bases: 7. Written as DNA, the CDR3 is TGTGCCACCGCCGGGGGGGCCTCAGATACGCAGTATTTT. Its translation: CATAGGASDTQYF.

In its sample, this clone was seen once. The chain has TRBV15 and TRBJ1-4, with 11 bases matching TRBD1. Germline-derived CDR1 and CDR2 are LNHNV and YYDKDF (reference sequence). The CDR3 consists of 14 residues. V shed 5 bases, J shed 6 bases, and the junction held 2 bases outside the gene matches. The DNA of the CDR3 is TGTGCCACCAGCGAGGGACAGGGGGATGAAAAACTGTTTTTT. It yields the protein CATSEGQGDEKLFF.

V usage is TRBV7-2 and J usage is TRBJ1-1; 7 nucleotides align to TRBD1. V lost 3 bases and J lost 11; bases outside the gene matches: 12. The CDR3 has 14 amino acids. CDR1 is SGHTA, CDR2 FQGNSA, per germline. The CDR3 reads CASSFRQGHVAAFF. The CDR3 DNA reads TGTGCCAGCAGCTTCAGACAGGGCCATGTAGCGGCTTTCTTT.

The chain links TRBV7-6 to TRBJ2-1; TRBD1 aligns across 7 bases. The CDR3 contains 15 residues. V was pared by 3 bases and J by 9 bases, with 11 bases of the junction left unmatched. Germline-derived CDR1 and CDR2 are SGHVS and FNYEAQ. Here the CDR3 reads CASSFPGQPSGEQFF. CDR3 in DNA: TGTGCCAGCAGCTTTCCGGGACAGCCTTCTGGTGAGCAGTTCTTC.